Described below is a single T cell receptor (beta chain) sequence and its context. CDR1 and CDR2 (germline): LGHDT, YNNKEL (reference sequence). The V and J ends lost 6 bases and 13 bases respectively, with 28 bases between them. The CDR3 has 16 residues. The record originates from a study of blood T cell repertoires in COVID-19. Some clones are missing from TCRdb's copy, which holds only in-frame ones; the method was immunoSEQ multiplex PCR. This table holds 390,000 or so clones, roughly 87% found once. Participants had their cohort set by participant-reported clinical history. Source material: PBMCs or T cells enriched from blood (not recorded which). The J gene is TRBJ1-3, the V gene TRBV3-1 (or the pseudogene TRBV3-2); D might be TRBD1 (6 bases). The receptor was derived from a woman in her forties or fifties who had recovered from COVID-19. As DNA, the CDR3 is TGTGCCAGCAGATTGGGGGAGACGGGGGGCCTCGGGCCGATATATTTT. Its protein is CASRLGETGGLGPIYF.